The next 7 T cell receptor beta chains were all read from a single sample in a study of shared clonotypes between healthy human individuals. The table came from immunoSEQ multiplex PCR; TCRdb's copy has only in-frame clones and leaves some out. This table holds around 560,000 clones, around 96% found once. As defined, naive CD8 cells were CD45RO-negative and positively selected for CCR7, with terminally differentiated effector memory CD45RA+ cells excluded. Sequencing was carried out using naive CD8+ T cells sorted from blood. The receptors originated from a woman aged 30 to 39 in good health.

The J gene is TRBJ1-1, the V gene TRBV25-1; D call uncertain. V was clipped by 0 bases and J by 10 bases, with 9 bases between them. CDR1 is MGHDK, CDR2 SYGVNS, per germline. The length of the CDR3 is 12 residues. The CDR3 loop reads CASSEYREGAFF. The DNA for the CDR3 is TGTGCCAGCAGTGAATATCGGGAGGGAGCTTTCTTT.

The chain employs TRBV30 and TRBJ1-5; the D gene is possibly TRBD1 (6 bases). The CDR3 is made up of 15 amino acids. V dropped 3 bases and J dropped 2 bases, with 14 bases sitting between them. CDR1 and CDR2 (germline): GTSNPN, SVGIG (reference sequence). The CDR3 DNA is TGTGCCTGGAGCCTAACAGGGTTGGGCAATCAGCCCCAGCATTTT. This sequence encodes CAWSLTGLGNQPQHF.

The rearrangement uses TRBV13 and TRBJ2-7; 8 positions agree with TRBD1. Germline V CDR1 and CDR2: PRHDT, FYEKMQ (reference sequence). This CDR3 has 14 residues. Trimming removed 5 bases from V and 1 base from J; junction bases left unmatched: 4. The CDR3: CASSPRQGSYEQYF. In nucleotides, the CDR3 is TGTGCCAGCAGCCCTAGACAGGGGTCCTACGAGCAGTACTTC. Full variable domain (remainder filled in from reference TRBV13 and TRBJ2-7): AAGVIQSPRHLIKEKRETATLKCYPIPRHDTVYWYQQGPGQDPQFLISFYEKMQSDKGSIPDRFSAQQFSDYHSELNMSSLELGDSALYFCASSPRQGSYEQYFGPGTRLTVT.

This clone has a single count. The CDR3 here is CASSQEGTGGINGYTF. CDR3 bases: TGCGCCAGCAGCCAAGAAGGGACCGGAGGAATAAATGGCTACACCTTC. This chain links TRBV4-1 with TRBJ1-2; a weak D match, TRBD1 (5 bases). Trimming left V 0 bases short and J 6 bases short, with 17 bases between. CDR1 is MGHRA and CDR2 is YSYEKL in the germline V gene. This CDR3 has 16 residues.

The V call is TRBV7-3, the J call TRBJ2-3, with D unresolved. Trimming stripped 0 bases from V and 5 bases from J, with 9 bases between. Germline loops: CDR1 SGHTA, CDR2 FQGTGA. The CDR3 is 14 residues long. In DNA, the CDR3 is TGTGCCAGCAGCTTAACGGGCGGTGGAGATACGCAGTATTTT. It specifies CASSLTGGGDTQYF.

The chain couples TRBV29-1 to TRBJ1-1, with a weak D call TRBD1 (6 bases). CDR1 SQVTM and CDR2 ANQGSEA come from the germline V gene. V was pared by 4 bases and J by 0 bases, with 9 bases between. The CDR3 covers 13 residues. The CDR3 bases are TGCAGCGTTGCGGCAGGGGTGAACACTGAAGCTTTCTTT. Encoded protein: CSVAAGVNTEAFF.

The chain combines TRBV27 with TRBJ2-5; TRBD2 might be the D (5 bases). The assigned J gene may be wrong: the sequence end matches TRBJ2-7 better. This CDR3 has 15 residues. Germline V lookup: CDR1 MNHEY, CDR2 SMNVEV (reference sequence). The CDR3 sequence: CASSSMAGLSYEQYF. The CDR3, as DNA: TGTGCCAGCAGTTCCATGGCGGGCCTCTCCTACGAGCAGTACTTC.